This T cell receptor beta chain came from a study of PD-L1 blockade in urothelial cancer. Study as a whole: Patients previously received 0 to 3 chemotherapy regimens. The median T cell count in blood samples was more than 110,000.

After removal of 3 bases from V and 5 bases from J, the junction contained 9 bases not matched to a gene. CDR1 and CDR2 (germline): WNHNN, SYGVQD (reference sequence). This CDR3 contains 16 residues. Time point described: peripheral blood 6 weeks after treatment start. For each patient, 1 to 8 samples were obtained, pretreatment and on-treatment. In each PCR, synthetic TCR analog templates were spiked in. This table comes from immunoSEQ multiplex PCR, and its TCRdb copy is limited to in-frame clones, with some not included. The repertoire holds some 39,000 clones, with roughly 84% as singletons. The sample was PBMCs, taken around atezolizumab (anti-PD-L1) treatment. The origin of this receptor is a man in his sixties or seventies with urothelial cancer. V and J are TRBV10-1 and TRBJ2-2; 7 bases are shared with TRBD1. Written as DNA, the CDR3 is TGCGCCAGCAGTGACGGGACAGAAAGTGCAACCGGGGAGCTGTTTTTT. This codes for CASSDGTESATGELFF.